This TCR beta chain is from a study of long-term antiretroviral therapy in people with HIV. From germline, CDR1 is MGHRA and CDR2 YSYEKL. The CDR3 totals 13 residues. Run at survey level, the immunoSEQ assay was version v3.0. Assay: immunoSEQ multiplex PCR; the TCRdb copy retains only in-frame clones and omits some. The sample consists of 20,000 to 30,000 clones, roughly 80% of them appearing once. In regard to this clone: Germline is not matched at one junction end, which may reflect a read error.

Material: unsorted PBMCs, obtained 1.1 years before starting antiretroviral therapy. V is TRBV4-1 and J is TRBJ1-4; no clear D gene. The clonotype was recovered from a woman in her 30s with HIV. CDR3 sequence reads: CASSMFRAEELFF. In DNA, the CDR3 is TGCGCCAGCAGCATGTTTAGGGCTGAAGAACTGTTTTTT.